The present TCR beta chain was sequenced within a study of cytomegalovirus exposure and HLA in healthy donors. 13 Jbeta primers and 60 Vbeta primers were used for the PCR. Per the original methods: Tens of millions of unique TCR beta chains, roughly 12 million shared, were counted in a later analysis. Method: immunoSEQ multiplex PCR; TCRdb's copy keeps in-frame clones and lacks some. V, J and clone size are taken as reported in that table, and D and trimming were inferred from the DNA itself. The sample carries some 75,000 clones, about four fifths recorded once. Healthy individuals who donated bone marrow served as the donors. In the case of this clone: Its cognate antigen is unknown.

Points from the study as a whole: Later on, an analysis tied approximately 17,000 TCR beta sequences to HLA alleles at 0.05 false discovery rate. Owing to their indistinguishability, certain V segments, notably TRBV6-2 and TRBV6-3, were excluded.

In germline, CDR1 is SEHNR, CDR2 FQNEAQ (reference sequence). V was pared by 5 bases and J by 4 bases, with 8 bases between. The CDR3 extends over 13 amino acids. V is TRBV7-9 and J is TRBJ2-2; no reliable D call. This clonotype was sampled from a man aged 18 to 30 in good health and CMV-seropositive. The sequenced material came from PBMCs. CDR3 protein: CASSILSTGELFF. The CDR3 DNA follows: TGTGCCAGCAGCATATTGAGCACCGGGGAGCTGTTTTTT.